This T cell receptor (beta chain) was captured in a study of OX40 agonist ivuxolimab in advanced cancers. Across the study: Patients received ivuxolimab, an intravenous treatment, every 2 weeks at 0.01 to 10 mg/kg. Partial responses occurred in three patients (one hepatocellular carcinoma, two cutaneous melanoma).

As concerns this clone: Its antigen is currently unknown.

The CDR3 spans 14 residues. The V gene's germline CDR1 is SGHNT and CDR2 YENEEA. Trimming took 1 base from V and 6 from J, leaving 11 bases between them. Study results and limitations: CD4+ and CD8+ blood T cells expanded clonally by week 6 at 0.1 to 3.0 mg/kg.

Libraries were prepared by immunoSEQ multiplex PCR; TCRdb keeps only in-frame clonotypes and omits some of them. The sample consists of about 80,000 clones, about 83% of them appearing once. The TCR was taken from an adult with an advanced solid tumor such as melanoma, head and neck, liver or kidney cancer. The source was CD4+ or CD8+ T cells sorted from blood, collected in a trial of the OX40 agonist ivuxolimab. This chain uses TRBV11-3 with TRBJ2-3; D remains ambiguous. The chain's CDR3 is CASSLGAISDTQYF. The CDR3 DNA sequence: TGTGCCAGCAGCTTAGGGGCAATTTCGGATACGCAGTATTTT.